Listed here are 10 T cell receptor beta chains from one sample, sequenced in a study of brain T cells in children with intractable seizures. Only in-frame clones appear in the TCRdb table, and some are missing; sequencing was by immunoSEQ multiplex PCR. The sample includes 95,000 to 120,000 clones, under 95% of them seen just once. The specimen comprised peripheral blood, sampled at surgery. The origin of the receptors is a boy under three years old with hemimegalencephaly and intractable seizures.

This clone was seen a single time. The V gene is TRBV20-1, the J gene TRBJ2-3; D is uncertain. CDR1 and CDR2 (germline): DFQATT, SNEGSKA (reference sequence). CDR3 size: 10 residues. The V gene lost 5 bases and the J gene lost 6 bases, with 6 bases spanning the gap. The CDR3 here is CSAVSDTQYF. As DNA, the CDR3 is TGCAGTGCTGTCTCCGATACGCAGTATTTT.

The chain uses TRBV7-9 and TRBJ2-3; 13 bases match TRBD2. The V and J ends lost 2 bases and 1 base, in that order; junction bases with no gene match: 6. The CDR3 totals 18 residues. The germline gives CDR1 SEHNR, CDR2 FQNEAQ (reference sequence). CDR3 DNA sequence: TGTGCCAGCAGCTTACGACTAGCGGGAGGTCTAGGCACAGATACGCAGTATTTT. Translating gives CASSLRLAGGLGTDTQYF.

This chain uses TRBV27 with TRBJ2-7, with 8 positions matching TRBD1. In germline, CDR1 is MNHEY, CDR2 SMNVEV (reference sequence). CDR3 length: 11 amino acids. The ends lost 6 bases at V and 6 bases at J; junction bases unmatched: 1. In nucleotides, the CDR3 is TGTGCCAGCAGCACAGGGGGCGAGCAGTACTTC. Translating it yields CASSTGGEQYF.

This chain links TRBV5-4 with TRBJ2-5, with TRBD2 matching over 16 bases. In germline, CDR1 is SGHNT, CDR2 YYREEE (reference sequence). V shed 4 bases and J 4 bases; nucleotides not matched to a gene: 7. This CDR3 spans 17 amino acids. The CDR3 is CASSPGTSGRGPETQYF. Here the CDR3 DNA reads TGTGCCAGCAGCCCCGGGACTAGCGGGAGGGGTCCAGAGACCCAGTACTTC.

The rearrangement uses TRBV10-2 and TRBJ2-7; 7 bases map to TRBD2. This CDR3 contains 13 residues. J lost 0 bases, V lost 11 bases, and 7 bases had no gene match. Germline lookup yields CDR1 WSHSY and CDR2 SAAADI. CDR3 bases: TGCGCCGGCGGGGAGGGATACTCCTACGAGCAGTACTTC. Its protein is CAGGEGYSYEQYF.

The chain joins TRBV6-6 to TRBJ2-7, with D maybe TRBD1 (6 bases). Germline CDR1 is MNHNY and CDR2 is SVGAGI (reference sequence). Between the trimmed V and J ends, which lost 0 bases and 0 bases, there was a span of 9 bases. The CDR3 extends over 15 amino acids. As DNA, the CDR3 is TGTGCCAGCAGTTACTCCTCAGGGGACTCCTACGAGCAGTACTTC. It translates to CASSYSSGDSYEQYF.

V usage is TRBV10-3 and J usage is TRBJ1-3; D remains ambiguous. Germline lookup yields CDR1 ENHRY and CDR2 SYGVKD. The CDR3 length is 13 residues. With 8 bases removed from V and 0 bases from J, the gap between germline ends came to 8 bases. The DNA for the CDR3 is TGTGCCATCTCGGACGGCTCTGGAAACACCATATATTTT. Translated: CAISDGSGNTIYF.

J is TRBJ2-7 and V is TRBV2; TRBD2 aligns across 9 bases. This CDR3 comprises 16 residues. Germline lookup yields CDR1 SNHLY and CDR2 FYNNEI. The junction had 14 bases not matched to a gene; V was cut back by 8 bases and J by 3 bases. For the CDR3, the DNA is TGTGCCAGCCGGAGAGAGGGGCTAGCGGGATTCTACGAGCAGTACTTC. Amino acid sequence: CASRREGLAGFYEQYF. Drawing the rest from reference TRBV2 and TRBJ2-7, the complete variable domain is EPEVTQTPSHQVTQMGQEVILRCVPISNHLYFYWYRQILGQKVEFLVSFYNNEISEKSEIFDDQFSVERPDGSNFTLKIRSTKLEDSAMYFCASRREGLAGFYEQYFGPGTRLTVT.

The chain couples TRBV5-1 to TRBJ1-4; D remains ambiguous. Trimming cost V 4 bases and J 3 bases, with 13 bases left between them. Germline-derived CDR1 and CDR2 are SGHRS and YFSETQ. The CDR3 contains 15 residues. In DNA, the CDR3 is TGCGCCAGCAGCGGGAACAAGGCGGCTAATGAAAAACTGTTTTTT. As protein: CASSGNKAANEKLFF.

CDR3 loop: CASGLGGTRGDPYEQYF. DNA for the CDR3: TGTGCTAGTGGTTTGGGGGGAACCCGGGGGGATCCATACGAGCAGTACTTC. The chain is built from TRBV12-5 and TRBJ2-7; 7 nucleotides line up with TRBD2. CDR3 length equals 17 residues. Germline CDR1 is LGHNT and CDR2 is FRNRAP. V shed 1 base, J shed 4 bases, and the junction held 13 bases outside the gene matches.